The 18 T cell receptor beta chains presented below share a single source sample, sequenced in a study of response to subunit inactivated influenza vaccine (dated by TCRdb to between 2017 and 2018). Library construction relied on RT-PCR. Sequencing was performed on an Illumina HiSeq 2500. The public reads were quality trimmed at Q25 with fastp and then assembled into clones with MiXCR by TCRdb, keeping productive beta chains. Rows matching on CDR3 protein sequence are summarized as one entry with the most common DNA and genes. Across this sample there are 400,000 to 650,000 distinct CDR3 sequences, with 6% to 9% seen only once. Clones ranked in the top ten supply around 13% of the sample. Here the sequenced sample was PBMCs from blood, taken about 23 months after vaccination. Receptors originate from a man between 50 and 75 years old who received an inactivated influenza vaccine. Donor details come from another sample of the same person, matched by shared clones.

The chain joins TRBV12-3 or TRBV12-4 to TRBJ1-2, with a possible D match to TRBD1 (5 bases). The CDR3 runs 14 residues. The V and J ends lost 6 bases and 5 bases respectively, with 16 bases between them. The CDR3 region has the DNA TGTGCCAGCAGGCCCAGGGCTTCTGCGTATGGCTACACCTTC. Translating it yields CASRPRASAYGYTF.

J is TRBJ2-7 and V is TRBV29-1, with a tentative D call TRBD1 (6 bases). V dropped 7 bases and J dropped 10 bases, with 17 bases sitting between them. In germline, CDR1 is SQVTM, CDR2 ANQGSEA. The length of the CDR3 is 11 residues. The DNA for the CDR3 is TGCAGCGCGGATGTCGGGACATTTCAGTACTTC. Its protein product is CSADVGTFQYF.

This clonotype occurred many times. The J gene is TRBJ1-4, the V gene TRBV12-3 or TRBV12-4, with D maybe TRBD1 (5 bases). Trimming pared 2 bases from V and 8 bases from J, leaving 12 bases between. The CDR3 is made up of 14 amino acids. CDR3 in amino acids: CASSLRSGTEKLFF. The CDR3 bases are TGTGCCAGCAGTTTAAGGTCGGGGACGGAAAAACTGTTTTTT.

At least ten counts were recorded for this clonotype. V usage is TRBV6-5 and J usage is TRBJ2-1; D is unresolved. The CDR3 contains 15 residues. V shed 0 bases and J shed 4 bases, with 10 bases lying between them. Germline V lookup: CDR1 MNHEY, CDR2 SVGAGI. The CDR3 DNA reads TGTGCCAGCAGTTACTCGAAAGTCGGTTACAATGAGCAGTTCTTC. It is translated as CASSYSKVGYNEQFF.

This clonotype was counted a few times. CDR3 coding DNA: TGTGCCAGCAGTTGGGAAATGGCCAACGTCCTGACTTTC. Translation gives CASSWEMANVLTF. The V call is TRBV12-3 or TRBV12-4, the J call TRBJ2-6; D gene uncertain. V lost 4 bases and J lost 6, with 7 bases in between. This CDR3 region has 13 residues.

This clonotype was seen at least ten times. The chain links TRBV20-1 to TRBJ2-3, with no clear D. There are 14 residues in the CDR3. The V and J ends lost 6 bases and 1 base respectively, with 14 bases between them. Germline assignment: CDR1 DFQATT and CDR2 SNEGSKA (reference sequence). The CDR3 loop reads CSALGPKGTDTQYF. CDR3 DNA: TGCAGTGCGCTCGGACCGAAGGGCACAGATACGCAGTATTTT.

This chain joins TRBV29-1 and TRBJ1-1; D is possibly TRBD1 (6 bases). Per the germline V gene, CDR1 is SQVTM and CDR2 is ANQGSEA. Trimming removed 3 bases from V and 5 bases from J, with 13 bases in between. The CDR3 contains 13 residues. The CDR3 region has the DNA TGCAGCGTTGAGGTTGGGGGGCAGACTGAAGCTTTCTTT. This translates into CSVEVGGQTEAFF.

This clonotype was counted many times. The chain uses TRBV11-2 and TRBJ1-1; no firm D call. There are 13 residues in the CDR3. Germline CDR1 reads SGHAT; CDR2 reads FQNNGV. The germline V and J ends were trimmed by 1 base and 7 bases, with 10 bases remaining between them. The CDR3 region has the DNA TGTGCCAGCAGCTTAGGGGCTCGGTTTGAAGCTTTCTTT. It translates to CASSLGARFEAFF.

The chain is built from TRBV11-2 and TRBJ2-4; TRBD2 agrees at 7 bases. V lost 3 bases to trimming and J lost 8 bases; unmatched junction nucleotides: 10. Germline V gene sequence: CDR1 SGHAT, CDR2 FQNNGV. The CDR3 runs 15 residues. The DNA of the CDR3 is TGTGCCAGCAGCTTGCCTAGCGGCCTCACTTACATTCAGTACTTC. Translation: CASSLPSGLTYIQYF.

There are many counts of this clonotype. The CDR3, as DNA: TGTGCCAGCAGTGAATTTGCCGTGACAGGACAGCCCCAGCATTTT. Translating gives CASSEFAVTGQPQHF. The chain carries TRBV6-1 and TRBJ1-5, with D perhaps matching TRBD1 (6 bases). The germline V and J ends were trimmed by 2 bases and 7 bases, with 15 bases remaining between them. The CDR3 spans 15 residues. The germline CDR1 and CDR2 sequences are MNHNS and SASEGT.

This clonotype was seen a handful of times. In DNA, the CDR3 is TGCGCCAGCAGCCAAGAATGGCAGGGAGGAGATACGCAGTATTTT. Encoded protein: CASSQEWQGGDTQYF. The chain recombines TRBV4-3 with TRBJ2-3, with D possibly TRBD2 on 6 matching bases. This CDR3 is built from 15 residues. V lost 0 bases to trimming and J lost 5 bases, with 12 bases between them. The germline V gene encodes CDR1 LGHNA and CDR2 YSLEER.

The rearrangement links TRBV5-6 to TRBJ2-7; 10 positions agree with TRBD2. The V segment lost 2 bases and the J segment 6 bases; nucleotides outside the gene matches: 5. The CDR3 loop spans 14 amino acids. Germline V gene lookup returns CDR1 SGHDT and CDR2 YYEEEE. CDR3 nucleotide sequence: TGTGCCAGCAGCTTCAAGCGGGGGGGCCGCGAGCAGTACTTC. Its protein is CASSFKRGGREQYF.

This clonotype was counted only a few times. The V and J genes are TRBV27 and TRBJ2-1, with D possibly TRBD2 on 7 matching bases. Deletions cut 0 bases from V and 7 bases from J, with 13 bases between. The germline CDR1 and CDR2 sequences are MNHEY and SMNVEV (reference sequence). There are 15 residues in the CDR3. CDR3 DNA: TGTGCCAGCAGTTTATCGGGGGGGGCATCGAATGAGCAGTTCTTC. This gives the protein CASSLSGGASNEQFF.

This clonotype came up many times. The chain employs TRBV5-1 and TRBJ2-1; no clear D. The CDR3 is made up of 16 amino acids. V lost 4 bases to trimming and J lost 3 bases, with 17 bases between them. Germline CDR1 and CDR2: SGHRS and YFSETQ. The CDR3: CASSLLIWVSYNEQFF. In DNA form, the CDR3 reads TGCGCCAGCAGCCTACTGATCTGGGTTAGCTACAATGAGCAGTTCTTC.

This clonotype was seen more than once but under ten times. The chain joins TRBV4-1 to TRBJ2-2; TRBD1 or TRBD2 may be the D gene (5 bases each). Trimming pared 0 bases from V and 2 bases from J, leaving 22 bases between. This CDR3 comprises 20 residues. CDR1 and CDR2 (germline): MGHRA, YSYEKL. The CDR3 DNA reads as TGCGCCAGCAGCCAAGATGGCGTCGCACGGGACGGGCCTAACACCGGGGAGCTGTTTTTT. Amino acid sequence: CASSQDGVARDGPNTGELFF.

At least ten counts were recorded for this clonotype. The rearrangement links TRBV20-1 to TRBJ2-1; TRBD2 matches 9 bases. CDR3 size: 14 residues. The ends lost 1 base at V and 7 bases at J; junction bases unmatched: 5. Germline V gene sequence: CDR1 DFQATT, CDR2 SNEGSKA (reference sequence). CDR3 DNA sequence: TGCAGTGCTAGAGGGCGACTAGCGGTGAATGAGCAGTTCTTC. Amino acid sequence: CSARGRLAVNEQFF.

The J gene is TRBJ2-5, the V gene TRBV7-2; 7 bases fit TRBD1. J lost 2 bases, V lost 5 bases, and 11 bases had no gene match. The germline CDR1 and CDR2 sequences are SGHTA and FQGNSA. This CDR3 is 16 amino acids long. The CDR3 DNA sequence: TGTGCCAGCAGCGTGGGAATTACAGGGGTTCAAGAGACCCAGTACTTC. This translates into CASSVGITGVQETQYF.

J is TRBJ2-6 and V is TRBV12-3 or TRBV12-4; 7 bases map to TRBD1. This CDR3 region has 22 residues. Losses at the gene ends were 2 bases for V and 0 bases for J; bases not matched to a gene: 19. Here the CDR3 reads CASSLLNPRDSDTYSGANVLTF. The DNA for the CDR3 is TGTGCCAGCAGTTTACTTAACCCCCGGGACAGCGATACTTACTCTGGGGCCAACGTCCTGACTTTC.